This T cell receptor (beta chain) was sequenced for a study of shared clonotypes between healthy human individuals. CDR1 and CDR2 (germline): SGHVS, FQNEAQ. The CDR3 extends over 16 amino acids. V lost 2 bases to trimming and J lost 2 bases, with 15 bases between them. This table comes from immunoSEQ multiplex PCR, and its TCRdb copy is limited to in-frame clones, with some not included. The sample contains roughly 1 million clones, about 80% of which appear only once. Material for sequencing was memory CD4+ T cells from PBMCs. The subset denotes: CD45RA-negative fraction. This TCR came from a man aged 18 to 29 in good health. Some clones in this sample may be carry-over from other donors' samples. The chain links TRBV7-8 to TRBJ2-5; D uncertain. CDR3 sequence: CASSLSLRTVQETQYF. CDR3 bases: TGTGCCAGCAGCTTATCCCTCCGGACGGTACAAGAGACCCAGTACTTC.